This T cell receptor beta chain comes out of a study of blood T cells in healthy people across ages. Looking at the study overall: The capture of about one barcoded beta molecule per two T cells was achieved by template switching.

The CDR3 contains 18 residues. V was clipped by 4 bases and J by 5 bases; unmatched bases: 16. Together with a sample-barcoded 5' primer, a J-beta primer mix was included in a second PCR lasting roughly 6 to 12 cycles. The yield of each sample was at least 2.5 million CDR3-containing paired-end reads. Each CDR3 protein is one row after TCRdb ran MiXCR on the 5' RACE reads. Of roughly 860,000 distinct CDR3 sequences in the sample, around 68% were seen once. The specimen was blood. The clonotype was recovered from a man aged 25 to 45 in good health. The chain is built from TRBV12-3 or TRBV12-4 and TRBJ2-5; 10 nucleotides agree with TRBD2. The CDR3 is CASSSVGLAANGQETQYF. DNA of the CDR3: TGTGCCAGCAGTTCCGTTGGACTAGCGGCCAATGGGCAGGAGACCCAGTACTTC.